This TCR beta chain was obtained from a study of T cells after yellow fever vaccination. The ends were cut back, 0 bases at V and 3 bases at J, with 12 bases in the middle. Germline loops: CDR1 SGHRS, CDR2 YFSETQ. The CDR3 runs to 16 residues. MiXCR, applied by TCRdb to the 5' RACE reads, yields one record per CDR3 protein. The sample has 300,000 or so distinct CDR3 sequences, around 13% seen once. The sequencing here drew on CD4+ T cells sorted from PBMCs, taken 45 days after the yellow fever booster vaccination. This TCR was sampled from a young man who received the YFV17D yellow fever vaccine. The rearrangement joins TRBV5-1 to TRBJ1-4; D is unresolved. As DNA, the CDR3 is TGCGCCAGCAGCTTGGGAGCGACACTGGCTAATGAAAAACTGTTTTTT. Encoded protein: CASSLGATLANEKLFF.